The rows below give T cell receptor beta chains drawn from one sample of a study of cytomegalovirus exposure and HLA in healthy donors. Libraries were prepared by immunoSEQ multiplex PCR; TCRdb keeps only in-frame clonotypes and omits some of them. The data contain about 270,000 clones, around 66% of them singletons. The specimen sequenced was PBMCs. Receptor source: a female donor in good health and CMV-seronegative. CDR3s include the opening cysteine and the closing phenylalanine or tryptophan. A D gene is named only where the DNA matches it firmly. Size values are once, few and many counts, or a class for expanded clones, and some rows have none.

size | D | J | V | CDR3 | DNA
NA | TRBD1 | TRBJ1-1 | TRBV25-1 | CASQLGLGGQGEAFF | TGTGCCAGCCAATTGGGGCTGGGGGGACAGGGTGAAGCTTTCTTT
few | TRBD1 | TRBJ2-2 | TRBV11-2 | CASSSIQGAVGELFF | TGTGCCAGCAGCTCCATTCAGGGGGCGGTCGGGGAGCTGTTTTTT
NA | TRBD1 | TRBJ1-6 | TRBV29-1 | CSVGRDRNSPLHF | TGCAGCGTTGGCCGGGACAGAAATTCACCCCTCCACTTT
NA | NA | TRBJ1-1 | TRBV19 | CASSTTRGMVTEAFF | TGTGCCAGTAGTACAACCAGGGGAATGGTCACTGAAGCTTTCTTT
NA | TRBD1 | TRBJ2-1 | TRBV6-6 | CASRKPGQGAGEQFF | TGTGCCAGCCGAAAACCGGGACAGGGGGCCGGGGAGCAGTTCTTC
few | NA | TRBJ2-7 | TRBV7-9 | CASSFETLYEQYF | TGTGCCAGCAGCTTCGAGACACTCTACGAGCAGTACTTC
once | NA | TRBJ2-5 | TRBV5-1 | CASSLGRGETQYF | TGCGCCAGCAGCTTGGGCAGGGGAGAGACCCAGTACTTC
NA | NA | TRBJ1-1 | TRBV7-9 | CASSLEDSF | TGTGCCAGCAGCTTAGAGGACAGCTTT
NA | NA | TRBJ2-7 | TRBV27 | CASSWGGTEQYF | TGTGCCAGCAGTTGGGGCGGGACGGAGCAGTACTTC
NA | NA | TRBJ2-3 | TRBV5-1 | CASMPGDTFTDTQYF | TGCGCCAGCATGCCGGGGGATACTTTCACAGATACGCAGTATTTT
NA | NA | TRBJ2-3 | TRBV2 | CASRNVQSTDTQYF | TGTGCCAGCAGGAATGTACAATCAACAGATACGCAGTATTTT
NA | NA | TRBJ2-2 | TRBV18 | CASSPRAGLNTGELFF | TGTGCCAGCTCACCACGGGCGGGATTAAACACCGGGGAGCTGTTTTTT
NA | NA | TRBJ2-7 | TRBV27 | CASSEGAQLKRESDQYF | TGTGCCAGCAGCGAGGGGGCCCAACTCAAGCGGGAGTCGGACCAGTACTTC
once | TRBD2 | TRBJ2-2 | TRBV5-4 | CASSPMGGTGTGELFF | TGTGCCAGCAGCCCAATGGGGGGGACGGGCACCGGGGAGCTGTTTTTT
few | NA | TRBJ2-1 | TRBV6-1 | CASSEAVSAGPYNEQFF | TGTGCCAGCAGTGAAGCGGTGTCGGCGGGCCCGTACAATGAGCAGTTCTTC
few | NA | TRBJ2-5 | TRBV5-6 | CASSPGSLQETQYF | TGTGCCAGCAGCCCCGGTAGTCTCCAAGAGACCCAGTACTTC
NA | TRBD1 | TRBJ2-6 | TRBV9 | CASSVGQGGSGANVLTF | TGTGCCAGCAGCGTCGGACAGGGTGGTTCTGGGGCCAACGTCCTGACTTTC
NA | TRBD2 | TRBJ2-3 | TRBV7-9 | CASSVTLAGDETDTQYF | TGTGCCAGCAGCGTCACTCTAGCGGGAGATGAGACAGATACGCAGTATTTT
few | TRBD2 | TRBJ2-4 | TRBV5-5 | CASSLLAGDNGIQYF | TGTGCCAGCAGCCTGCTAGCGGGTGACAATGGCATTCAGTACTTC
NA | TRBD2 | TRBJ2-2 | TRBV29-1 | CSAHSRTSGISGELFF | TGCAGCGCTCATTCGCGTACTAGCGGGATCTCCGGGGAGCTGTTTTTT
few | NA | TRBJ2-3 | TRBV28 | CASSLLEGTDTQYF | TGTGCCAGCAGTTTACTAGAAGGCACAGATACGCAGTATTTT
NA | NA | TRBJ2-7 | TRBV6-5 | CASSYSRDSPPREQYF | TGTGCCAGCAGTTACTCCCGGGACTCACCCCCGCGCGAGCAGTACTTC
NA | TRBD2 | TRBJ2-1 | TRBV7-9 | CASSSPSQREHNEQFF | TGTGCCAGCAGCTCCCCCTCCCAGCGGGAACACAATGAGCAGTTCTTC